This is a list of T cell receptor beta chains from one sample in a study of lymphopenia after photon versus proton radiotherapy. TCRdb keeps only in-frame clones here, not all; method: immunoSEQ multiplex PCR. Of some 15,000 clones listed, 80% to 90% are singletons. The sample consisted of peripheral blood, taken from a patient treated with proton-based radiotherapy. These receptors were taken from a woman aged 55-70 years with cholangiocarcinoma. Some clones in this sample may be carry-over from other donors' samples. Both conserved end residues are part of each CDR3. D genes are given only for firm matches. Size is stated for part of the rows, as once, few or many counts, or as a class when the clone is expanded.

v_gene	j_gene	d_gene	abundance	CDR3aa	CDR3nt
TRBV6-5	TRBJ2-2	-	-	CASWKGQGAGELFF	TGTGCCAGCTGGAAAGGGCAGGGCGCCGGGGAGCTGTTTTTT
TRBV5-6	TRBJ1-1	TRBD1	-	CASRPQGAGTEAFF	TGTGCCAGCAGGCCTCAGGGGGCTGGCACTGAAGCTTTCTTT
TRBV2	TRBJ1-2	TRBD1	-	CASSGTGNYYGYTF	TGTGCCAGCAGTGGGACAGGGAATTATTATGGCTACACCTTC
TRBV6-4	TRBJ2-1	TRBD2	few	CASSDSAGGNEQFF	TGTGCCAGCAGTGACTCAGCGGGGGGCAATGAGCAGTTCTTC
TRBV19	TRBJ1-4	TRBD1	-	CATRPGQHNEKLFF	TGTGCCACTCGTCCGGGACAGCACAATGAAAAACTGTTTTTT
TRBV4-3	TRBJ1-1	-	-	CASSQGQSNTEAFF	TGCGCCAGCAGCCAAGGACAGTCGAACACTGAAGCTTTCTTT
TRBV7-2	TRBJ2-5	TRBD2	-	CASSAFRLAGGEETQYF	TGTGCCAGCAGCGCCTTCCGACTAGCGGGAGGGGAGGAGACCCAGTACTTC
TRBV19	TRBJ2-7	-	-	CASSLPGVYEQYF	TGTGCCAGTAGCCTGCCCGGGGTCTACGAGCAGTACTTC
TRBV9	TRBJ2-7	TRBD2	-	CASSVGGSNYEQYF	TGTGCCAGCAGCGTAGGCGGGAGTAATTACGAGCAGTACTTC
TRBV18	TRBJ1-3	TRBD1	-	CASSPRTGRDTIYF	TGTGCCAGCTCACCAAGGACAGGGCGGGACACCATATATTTT
TRBV7-7	TRBJ2-5	-	-	CASSVAGRGETQYF	TGTGCCAGCAGCGTTGCGGGGCGCGGGGAGACCCAGTACTTC
TRBV5-4	TRBJ2-5	-	-	CASSSQIQETQYF	TGTGCCAGCAGCTCCCAGATACAAGAGACCCAGTACTTC
TRBV12-2	TRBJ2-5	-	-	CASRLRHNDRETQYF	TGTGCAAGTCGCTTACGTCATAACGACAGGGAGACCCAGTACTTC
TRBV14	TRBJ1-2	-	-	CASSQDIRTESF	TGTGCCAGCAGCCAAGATATCAGGACAGAGTCCTTC
TRBV19	TRBJ1-1	-	-	CASSIGLTEAFF	TGTGCCAGTAGTATTGGTCTAACTGAAGCTTTCTTT
TRBV5-1	TRBJ1-4	TRBD1	-	CASSPTGGMRELFF	TGCGCCAGCAGCCCGACAGGGGGTATGAGGGAACTGTTTTTT
TRBV16	TRBJ2-5	TRBD1	-	CASSRPPGTGRGGDQETQYF	TGTGCCAGCAGTCGTCCTCCCGGGACAGGGAGGGGAGGGGACCAAGAGACCCAGTACTTC
TRBV2	TRBJ1-1	-	-	CASSRGKENTEAFF	TGTGCCAGCAGCCGTGGGAAGGAGAACACTGAAGCTTTCTTT
TRBV5-1	TRBJ2-7	-	-	CASSLMGAGTPLEQYF	TGCGCCAGCAGCTTAATGGGGGCAGGGACCCCCCTCGAGCAGTACTTC
TRBV12-5	TRBJ2-1	-	-	CASSSRVSYNEQFF	TGTGCTAGTAGTAGCCGGGTCTCCTACAATGAGCAGTTCTTC
TRBV2	TRBJ1-1	-	-	CASSFDTEAFF	TGTGCCAGCAGTTTTGACACTGAAGCTTTCTTT
TRBV5-4	TRBJ2-1	-	-	CASSTGRLGEQFF	TGTGCCAGCAGTACTGGACGCCTAGGAGAGCAGTTCTTC
TRBV19	TRBJ2-5	-	-	CASSIDTAWETQYF	TGTGCCAGTAGTATAGATACGGCCTGGGAGACCCAGTACTTC
TRBV19	TRBJ2-4	-	-	CASSIIEGNIQYF	TGTGCCAGTAGTATTATTGAAGGAAACATTCAGTACTTC
TRBV14	TRBJ2-5	TRBD2	once	CASSHRPGLAVQETQYF	TGTGCCAGCAGCCACAGGCCCGGACTAGCCGTACAAGAGACCCAGTACTTC
TRBV5-1	TRBJ2-1	-	-	CASSFSDAYNEQFF	TGCGCCAGCAGCTTCAGCGATGCCTACAATGAGCAGTTCTTC
TRBV7-6	TRBJ2-7	TRBD1	-	CASSGSLGTGGVEQYF	TGTGCCAGCAGCGGTAGTCTCGGGACAGGGGGAGTCGAGCAGTACTTC
TRBV6-5	TRBJ1-2	-	-	CASSYFKGSGYTF	TGTGCCAGCAGTTACTTCAAAGGCAGCGGCTACACCTTC
TRBV7-6	TRBJ2-3	TRBD2	-	CASSLASGGATADTQYF	TGTGCCAGCAGCTTAGCTAGCGGGGGGGCCACCGCAGATACGCAGTATTTT
TRBV11-2	TRBJ1-4	-	-	CASSLGGVAEKLFF	TGTGCCAGCAGCTTAGGGGGTGTCGCGGAAAAACTGTTTTTT
TRBV11-3	TRBJ1-1	-	-	CASSCQAFF	TGTGCCAGCAGCTGTCAAGCTTTCTTT
TRBV7-2	TRBJ2-1	-	-	CASSLGRANGEQFF	TGTGCCAGCAGCTTAGGGAGGGCCAATGGTGAGCAGTTCTTC
TRBV18	TRBJ1-2	TRBD1	-	CASSPNARQGANYGYTF	TGTGCCAGCTCACCAAACGCCAGACAGGGGGCTAACTATGGCTACACCTTC
TRBV4-3	TRBJ2-2	-	few	CASSQEHTGELFF	TGCGCCAGCAGCCAAGAACACACCGGGGAGCTGTTTTTT
TRBV2	TRBJ2-1	-	-	CASSVGDYNEQFF	TGTGCCAGCAGTGTGGGGGACTACAATGAGCAGTTCTTC
TRBV29-1	TRBJ1-1	-	-	CSVWWQNTEAFF	TGCAGCGTGTGGTGGCAGAACACTGAAGCTTTCTTT
TRBV6-1	TRBJ1-5	TRBD1	-	CASRPQTGGRPQHF	TGTGCCAGCAGACCGCAGACAGGGGGTCGACCCCAGCATTTT
TRBV10-2	TRBJ2-7	-	few	CASSETEQYF	TGCGCCAGCAGTGAAACCGAGCAGTACTTC
TRBV23-1	TRBJ2-3	-	-	CASSRFRGSSTDTQYF	TGCGCCAGCAGTCGATTCAGGGGCTCTAGCACAGATACGCAGTATTTT
TRBV27	TRBJ2-1	-	-	CASSQGTTNNEQFF	TGTGCCAGCAGTCAAGGGACCACTAACAATGAGCAGTTCTTC
TRBV19	TRBJ2-3	-	-	CASSIQGTDTQYF	TGTGCCAGTAGTATCCAGGGAACAGATACGCAGTATTTT
TRBV5-1	TRBJ1-1	-	-	CASSFGHTEAFF	TGCGCCAGCAGCTTCGGGCACACTGAAGCTTTCTTT
TRBV6-4	TRBJ2-1	TRBD2	-	CASSDDGRLNEQFF	TGTGCCAGCAGTGACGACGGGAGGTTGAATGAGCAGTTCTTC
TRBV7-6	TRBJ2-3	TRBD2	-	CASSFLAGTDTQYF	TGTGCCAGCAGCTTCCTAGCGGGCACAGATACGCAGTATTTT
TRBV27	TRBJ1-5	-	-	CASSLRTEGDQPQHF	TGTGCCAGCAGTTTAAGGACAGAAGGTGATCAGCCCCAGCATTTT
TRBV5-6	TRBJ2-5	TRBD1	-	CASSSGARGTGRQTQYF	TGTGCCAGCAGCTCCGGGGCTCGGGGGACAGGGAGGCAGACCCAGTACTTC
TRBV11-2	TRBJ2-2	-	-	CASSLGGVGGELFF	TGTGCCAGCAGTCTAGGGGGGGTAGGCGGGGAGCTGTTTTTT
TRBV7-9	TRBJ1-2	-	-	CASSQILRYGYTF	TGTGCCAGCAGCCAAATCTTGCGCTATGGCTACACCTTC
TRBV21-1	TRBJ2-7	-	once	CASSKDTSGDSYEQYF	TGTGCCAGCAGCAAGGATACTAGCGGGGATTCCTACGAGCAGTACTTC
TRBV5-1	TRBJ1-1	-	-	CASSFGQVGYTEAFF	TGCGCCAGCAGCTTCGGGCAAGTGGGGTACACTGAAGCTTTCTTT
TRBV10-3	TRBJ2-1	-	-	CAISDKAEYNEQFF	TGTGCCATCAGTGACAAGGCCGAATACAATGAGCAGTTCTTC
TRBV9	TRBJ2-3	-	-	CASSVVADTQYF	TGTGCCAGCAGCGTAGTAGCAGATACGCAGTATTTT
TRBV6-5	TRBJ1-2	-	once	CASSIGGGVNYGYTF	TGTGCCAGCAGTATAGGGGGAGGGGTTAACTATGGCTACACCTTC